This TCR beta chain was identified in a study of shared clonotypes between healthy human individuals. Study at large: CD4 naive and memory got three plates each, CD8 naive two, CD8 memory one.

Trimming pared 6 bases from V and 0 bases from J, leaving 15 bases between. The CDR3 contains 16 residues. From germline, CDR1 is MNHEY and CDR2 SMNVEV (reference sequence). Genomic DNA (from each subset) was split evenly across several immunoSEQ plates. In the original workflow: As immunoSEQ supplied junction-only sequences (without quality scores), filtering differed. Data came from immunoSEQ multiplex PCR; TCRdb stores just in-frame clones and leaves some out. The V and J calls and clone size come from that table; D and trimming were worked out from the DNA. The profile shows about 980,000 clones, 76% of them singletons.

The rearrangement uses TRBV27 and TRBJ1-3; a possible D gene is TRBD1 (6 bases). Sequencing used memory CD4+ T cells sorted from blood. The sample's subset: CD45RA-negative fraction. The sequence came from a man younger than 30 in good health. CDR3 nucleotide sequence: TGTGCCAGCAGGCCCAGGGACACCTTCTCTGGAAACACCATATATTTT. Amino acids: CASRPRDTFSGNTIYF.